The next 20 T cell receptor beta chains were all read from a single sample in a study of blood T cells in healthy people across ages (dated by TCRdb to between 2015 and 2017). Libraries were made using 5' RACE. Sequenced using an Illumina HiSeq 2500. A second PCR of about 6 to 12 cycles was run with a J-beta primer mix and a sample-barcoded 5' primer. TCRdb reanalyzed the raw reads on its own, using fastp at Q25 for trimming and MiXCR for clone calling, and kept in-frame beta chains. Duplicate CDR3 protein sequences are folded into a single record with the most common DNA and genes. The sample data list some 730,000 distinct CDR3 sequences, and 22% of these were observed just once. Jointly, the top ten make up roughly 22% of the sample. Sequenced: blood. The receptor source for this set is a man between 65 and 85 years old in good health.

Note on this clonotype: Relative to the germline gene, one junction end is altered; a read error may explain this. CDR3 coding DNA: TGTGCCAGCAGTTTTATGGCTAACAGTGAAGCTTTCTTT. Its protein is CASSFMANSEAFF. This chain joins TRBV27 and TRBJ1-1; D call uncertain. The germline V gene has CDR1 MNHEY and CDR2 SMNVEV (reference sequence). CDR3 length: 13 amino acids.

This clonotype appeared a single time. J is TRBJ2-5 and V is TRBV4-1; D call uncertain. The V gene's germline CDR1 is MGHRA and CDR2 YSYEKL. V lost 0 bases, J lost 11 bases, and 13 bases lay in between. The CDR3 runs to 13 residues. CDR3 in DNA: TGCGCCAGCAGCCAAGATGGTAGCCGTGAGCAGTACTTC. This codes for CASSQDGSREQYF.

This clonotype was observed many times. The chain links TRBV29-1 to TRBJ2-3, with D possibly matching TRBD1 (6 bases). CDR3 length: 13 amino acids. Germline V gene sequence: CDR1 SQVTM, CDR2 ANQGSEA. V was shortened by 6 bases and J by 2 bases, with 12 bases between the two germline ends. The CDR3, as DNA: TGCAGCGTCCCGCAGGGGTCCACAGATACGCAGTATTTT. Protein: CSVPQGSTDTQYF.

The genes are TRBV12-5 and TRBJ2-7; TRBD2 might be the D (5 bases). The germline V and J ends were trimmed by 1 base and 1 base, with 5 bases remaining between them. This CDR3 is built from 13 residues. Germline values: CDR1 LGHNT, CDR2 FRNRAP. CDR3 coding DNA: TGTGCTAGTGGTTTGGGGGAGTCCTACGAGCAGTACTTC. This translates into CASGLGESYEQYF.

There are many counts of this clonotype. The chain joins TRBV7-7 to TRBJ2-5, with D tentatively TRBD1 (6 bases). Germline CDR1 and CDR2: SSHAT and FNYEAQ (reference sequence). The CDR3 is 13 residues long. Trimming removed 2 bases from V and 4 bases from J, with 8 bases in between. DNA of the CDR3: TGTGCCAGCAGCTTAAACAGGGCAGAGACCCAGTACTTC. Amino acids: CASSLNRAETQYF.

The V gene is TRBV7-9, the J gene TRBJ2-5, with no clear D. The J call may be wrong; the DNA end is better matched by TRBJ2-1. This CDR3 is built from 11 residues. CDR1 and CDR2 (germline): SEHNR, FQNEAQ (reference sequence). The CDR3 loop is CAISPNREQFF. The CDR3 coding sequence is TGTGCCATCTCACCCAACCGGGAGCAGTTCTTC.

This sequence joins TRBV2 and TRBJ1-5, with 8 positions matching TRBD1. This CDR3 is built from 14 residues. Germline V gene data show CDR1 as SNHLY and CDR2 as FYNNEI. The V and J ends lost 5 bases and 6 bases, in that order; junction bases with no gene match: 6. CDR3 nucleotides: TGTGCCAGCAGTCCGGACAGGGCGGCTCAGCCCCAGCATTTT. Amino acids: CASSPDRAAQPQHF. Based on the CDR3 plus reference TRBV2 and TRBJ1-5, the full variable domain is EPEVTQTPSHQVTQMGQEVILRCVPISNHLYFYWYRQILGQKVEFLVSFYNNEISEKSEIFDDQFSVERPDGSNFTLKIRSTKLEDSAMYFCASSPDRAAQPQHFGDGTRLSIL.

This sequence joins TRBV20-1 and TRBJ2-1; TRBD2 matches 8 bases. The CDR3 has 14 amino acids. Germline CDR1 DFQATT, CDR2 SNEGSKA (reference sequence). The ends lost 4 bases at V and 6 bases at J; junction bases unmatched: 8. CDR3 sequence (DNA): TGCAGTGCTACCGGGACTAGGGTTATCAATGAGCAGTTCTTC. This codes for CSATGTRVINEQFF.

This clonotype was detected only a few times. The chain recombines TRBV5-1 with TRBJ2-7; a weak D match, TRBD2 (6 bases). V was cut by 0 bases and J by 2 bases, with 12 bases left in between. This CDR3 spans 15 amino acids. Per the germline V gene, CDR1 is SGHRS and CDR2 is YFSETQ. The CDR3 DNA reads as TGCGCCAGCAGCTTGGCGGGGGTAGGAGCCTACGAGCAGTACTTC. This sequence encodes CASSLAGVGAYEQYF.

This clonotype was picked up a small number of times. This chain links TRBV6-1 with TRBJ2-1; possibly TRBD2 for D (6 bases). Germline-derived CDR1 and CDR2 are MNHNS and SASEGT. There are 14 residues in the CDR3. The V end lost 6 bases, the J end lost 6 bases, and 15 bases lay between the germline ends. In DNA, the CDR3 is TGTGCCAGCAGCAACAAGCGGGTGGGCAATGAGCAGTTCTTC. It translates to CASSNKRVGNEQFF.

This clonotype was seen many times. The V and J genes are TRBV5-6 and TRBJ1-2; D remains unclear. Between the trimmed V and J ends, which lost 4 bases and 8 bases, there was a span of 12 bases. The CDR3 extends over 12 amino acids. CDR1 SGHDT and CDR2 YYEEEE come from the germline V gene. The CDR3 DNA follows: TGTGCCAGCAGCCAAGGCCCTGGGGGCTACACCTTC. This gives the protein CASSQGPGGYTF.

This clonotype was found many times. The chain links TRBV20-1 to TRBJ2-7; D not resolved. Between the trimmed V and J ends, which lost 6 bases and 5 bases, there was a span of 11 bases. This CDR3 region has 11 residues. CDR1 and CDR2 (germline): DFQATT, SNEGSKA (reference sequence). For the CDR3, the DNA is TGCAGTGCGAATTGGAGAAACGAGCAGTACTTC. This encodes CSANWRNEQYF.

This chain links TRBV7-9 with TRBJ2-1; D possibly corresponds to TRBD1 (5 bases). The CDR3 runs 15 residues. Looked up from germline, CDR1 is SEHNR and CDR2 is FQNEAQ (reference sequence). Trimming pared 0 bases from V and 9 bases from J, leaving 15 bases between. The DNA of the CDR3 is TGTGCCAGCAGCTTAGCAGGGTCAGGGCAGGGTGAGCAGTTCTTC. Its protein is CASSLAGSGQGEQFF.

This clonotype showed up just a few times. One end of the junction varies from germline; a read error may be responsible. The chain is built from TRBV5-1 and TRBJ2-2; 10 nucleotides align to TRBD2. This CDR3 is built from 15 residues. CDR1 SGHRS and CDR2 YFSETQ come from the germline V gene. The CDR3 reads CASSSGLANAGELFF. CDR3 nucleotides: TGCGCCAGCAGCTCGGGACTAGCGAACGCCGGGGAGCTGTTTTTT.

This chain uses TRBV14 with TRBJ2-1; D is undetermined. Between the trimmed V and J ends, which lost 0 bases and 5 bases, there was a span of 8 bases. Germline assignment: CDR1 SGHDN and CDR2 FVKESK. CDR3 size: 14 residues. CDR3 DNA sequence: TGTGCCAGCAGCCAAGATCTCCAAAACAATGAGCAGTTCTTC. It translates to CASSQDLQNNEQFF.

This CDR3 is CSARGGRIQETQYF. The CDR3 bases are TGCAGTGCTAGGGGGGGACGGATCCAAGAGACCCAGTACTTC. This chain links TRBV20-1 with TRBJ2-5; D is perhaps TRBD2 (6 bases). This CDR3 has 14 residues. The V and J ends lost 3 bases and 1 base respectively, with 12 bases between them. The germline gives CDR1 DFQATT, CDR2 SNEGSKA (reference sequence).

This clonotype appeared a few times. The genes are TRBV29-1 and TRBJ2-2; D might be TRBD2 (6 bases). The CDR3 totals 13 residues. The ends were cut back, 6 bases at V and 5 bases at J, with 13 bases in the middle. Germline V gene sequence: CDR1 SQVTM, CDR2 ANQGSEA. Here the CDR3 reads CSVRGSGTGELFF. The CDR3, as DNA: TGCAGCGTGCGGGGCTCGGGTACCGGGGAGCTGTTTTTT.

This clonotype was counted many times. The CDR3 DNA is TGTGCCAGCACCGCGGGACGGAATAATTCACCCCTCCACTTT. Translation gives CASTAGRNNSPLHF. The chain is built from TRBV12-3 or TRBV12-4 and TRBJ1-6, with TRBD1 as a possible D gene (5 bases). The CDR3 contains 14 residues. V lost 7 bases to trimming and J lost 5 bases, with 12 bases between them.

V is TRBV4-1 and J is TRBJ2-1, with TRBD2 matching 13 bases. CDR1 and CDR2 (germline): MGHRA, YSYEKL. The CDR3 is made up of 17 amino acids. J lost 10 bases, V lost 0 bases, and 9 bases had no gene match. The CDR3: CASSQDLLAGGFREQFF. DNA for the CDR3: TGCGCCAGCAGCCAAGACCTACTAGCGGGGGGGTTTCGGGAGCAGTTCTTC.

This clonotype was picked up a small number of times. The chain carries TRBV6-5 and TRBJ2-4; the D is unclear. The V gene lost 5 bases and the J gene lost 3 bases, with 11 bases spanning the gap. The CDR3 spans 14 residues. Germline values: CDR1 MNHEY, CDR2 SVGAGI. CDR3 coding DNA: TGTGCCAGCAGTCCCCCAAAGGGCAAAAACATTCAGTACTTC. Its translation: CASSPPKGKNIQYF.